The 8 T cell receptor beta chains listed next were all sequenced from one sample in a study of blood T cell repertoires in COVID-19. This table comes from immunoSEQ multiplex PCR, and its TCRdb copy is limited to in-frame clones, with some not included. The data show about 290,000 clones, with roughly 89% seen just once and roughly 10% held by the top ten. Sequencing used peripheral blood. Receptor source: a woman younger than 45 with COVID-19, enrolled during active disease.

The rearrangement joins TRBV11-1 to TRBJ2-7; 8 bases line up with TRBD1. J was trimmed by 5 bases and V by 5 bases; bases with no gene match: 8. The CDR3 extends over 14 amino acids. Per germline, CDR1 SGHAT and CDR2 FQDESV (reference sequence). The CDR3 sequence: CASSADRVKNEQYF. The CDR3 nucleotides are TGTGCCAGCAGCGCGGACAGGGTCAAGAACGAGCAGTACTTC.

The chain is built from TRBV3-1 (or the pseudogene TRBV3-2) and TRBJ2-1; TRBD2 matches at 12 bases. V was clipped by 6 bases and J by 9 bases; unmatched bases: 3. Germline lookup yields CDR1 LGHDT and CDR2 YNNKEL (reference sequence). The CDR3 totals 13 residues. In DNA form, the CDR3 reads TGTGCCAGCAGGCTAGCGGGGGGGGGTGAGCAGTTCTTC. As protein: CASRLAGGGEQFF.

This clone was seen more than once but under ten times. V and J are TRBV29-1 and TRBJ1-1; 11 bases fit TRBD1. The CDR3 runs to 11 residues. Germline V lookup: CDR1 SQVTM, CDR2 ANQGSEA. The chain's CDR3 is CTGDRGAEAFF. The DNA of the CDR3 is TGCACCGGGGACAGGGGGGCTGAAGCTTTCTTT.

This chain connects TRBV14 to TRBJ2-7; 10 positions match TRBD1. This CDR3 spans 17 amino acids. CDR1 and CDR2 (germline): SGHDN, FVKESK. J was trimmed by 5 bases and V by 4 bases; bases with no gene match: 14. The CDR3 DNA sequence: TGTGCCAGCAGCCCCCGCCATCCAGGGACAGGGGACCACGAGCAGTACTTC. Its protein product is CASSPRHPGTGDHEQYF.

The rearrangement links TRBV5-1 to TRBJ1-2; the match to TRBD1 covers 8 bases. The length of the CDR3 is 13 residues. The germline CDR1 and CDR2 sequences are SGHRS and YFSETQ. V trimming: 7 bases; J trimming: 6 bases; junction bases outside the gene matches: 8. The CDR3 region is CASGKGQEDGYTF. The CDR3 DNA reads TGCGCCAGCGGGAAGGGACAGGAGGATGGCTACACCTTC.

The chain employs TRBV28 and TRBJ2-3; TRBD2 aligns across 9 bases. With V trimmed by 7 bases and J by 3 bases, 11 bases remained unmatched. From germline, CDR1 is MDHEN and CDR2 SYDVKM. The CDR3 has 16 residues. In nucleotides, the CDR3 is TGTGCCAGCACCTCTCCGCGGGGGGGAGGGACAGATACGCAGTATTTT. It translates to CASTSPRGGGTDTQYF.

The genes are TRBV21-1 and TRBJ1-2; no check of the table's D call, TRBD1, against the DNA was made. TRBV21-1 is a listed pseudogene. This CDR3 has 13 amino acids. For the CDR3, the DNA is TGTGCCAGCAGCAAGCGGCAGGGATGGGGCTACACCTTC. Translated, it gives CASSKRQGWGYTF.

The J gene is TRBJ2-3, the V gene TRBV27; unclear D gene. The V gene lost 6 bases and the J gene lost 0 bases, with 13 bases spanning the gap. This CDR3 has 15 residues. Germline loops: CDR1 MNHEY, CDR2 SMNVEV (reference sequence). The chain's CDR3 is CASSLSWASTDTQYF. For the CDR3, the DNA is TGTGCCAGCAGCCTCAGCTGGGCTAGCACAGATACGCAGTATTTT.